This T cell receptor (beta chain) emerged from a study of blood T cell repertoires in COVID-19. About the research overall: Material from acute and convalescent COVID-19 was sourced from the United States, Italy and Spain. The cDNA or gDNA used as material had been derived from T cells, B-cell-depleted T cells, or PBMCs.

The CDR3 is 14 amino acids. CDR1 LNHDA and CDR2 SQIVND come from the germline V gene (reference sequence). The V and J ends lost 3 bases and 0 bases respectively, with 9 bases between them. In the original workflow: Reference gene primer amplification gave estimated nucleated cell counts. Here immunoSEQ multiplex PCR was the method, and the copy in TCRdb shows in-frame clones only, minus some. V, J and clone size are those of that table, while D and trimming were read from the DNA. The sample lists 120,000 or so clones; about 70% were seen once. This sequence originates from a woman between 65 and 79 years old with acute or convalescent COVID-19. This chain links TRBV19 with TRBJ2-7; tentative D call: TRBD1 (6 bases). Sequencing input: peripheral blood. The CDR3 coding sequence is TGTGCCAGTAGTATCGACAGGATCTCCTACGAGCAGTACTTC. The encoded protein is CASSIDRISYEQYF. Filled out from reference TRBV19 and TRBJ2-7, the complete variable domain reads DGGITQSPKYLFRKEGQNVTLSCEQNLNHDAMYWYRQDPGQGLRLIYYSQIVNDFQKGDIAEGYSVSREKKESFPLTVTSAQKNPTAFYLCASSIDRISYEQYFGPGTRLTVT.